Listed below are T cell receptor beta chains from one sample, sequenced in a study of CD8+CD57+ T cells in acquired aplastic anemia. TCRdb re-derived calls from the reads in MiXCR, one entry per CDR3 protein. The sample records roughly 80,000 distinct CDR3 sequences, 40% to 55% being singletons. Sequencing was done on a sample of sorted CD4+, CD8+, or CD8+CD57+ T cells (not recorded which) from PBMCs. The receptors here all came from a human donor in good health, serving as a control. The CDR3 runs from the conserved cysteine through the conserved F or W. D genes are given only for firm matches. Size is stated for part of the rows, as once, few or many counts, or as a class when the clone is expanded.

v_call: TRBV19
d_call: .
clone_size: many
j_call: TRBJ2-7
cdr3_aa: CASSIGRSYEQYF
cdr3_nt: TGTGCCAGTAGTATAGGCCGATCCTACGAGCAGTACTTC

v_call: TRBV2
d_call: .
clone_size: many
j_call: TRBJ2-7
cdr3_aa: CASSEFRDGSYEQYF
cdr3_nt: TGTGCCAGCAGTGAATTTCGGGACGGCTCCTACGAGCAGTACTTC

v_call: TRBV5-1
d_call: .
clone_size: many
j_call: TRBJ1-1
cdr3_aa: CASRPSGNTEAFF
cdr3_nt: TGCGCCAGCAGACCGTCTGGGAACACTGAAGCTTTCTTT

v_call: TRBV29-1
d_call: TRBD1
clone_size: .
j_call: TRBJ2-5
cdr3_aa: CSVDFRDRGQETQYF
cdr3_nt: TGCAGCGTTGACTTCCGGGACAGGGGCCAAGAGACCCAGTACTTC

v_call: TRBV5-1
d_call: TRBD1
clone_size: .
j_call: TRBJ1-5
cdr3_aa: CASSSTGTGGNQPQHF
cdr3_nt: TGCGCCAGCAGCTCTACCGGGACAGGGGGCAATCAGCCCCAGCATTTT

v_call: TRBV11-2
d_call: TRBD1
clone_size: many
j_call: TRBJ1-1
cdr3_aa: CASSLNRGAFF
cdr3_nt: TGTGCCAGCAGCTTAAACAGGGGAGCTTTCTTT

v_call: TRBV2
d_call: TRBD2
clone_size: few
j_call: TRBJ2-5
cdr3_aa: CASSEGGLQETQYF
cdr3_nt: TGTGCCAGCAGTGAAGGGGGACTACAAGAGACCCAGTACTTC

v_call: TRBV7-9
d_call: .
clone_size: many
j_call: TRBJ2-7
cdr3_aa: CASSSFIEIGEQYF
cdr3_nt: TGTGCCAGCAGCTCGTTTATTGAAATTGGCGAGCAGTACTTC

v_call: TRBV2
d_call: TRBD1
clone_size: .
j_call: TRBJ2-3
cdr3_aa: CASRPGQGSDTQYF
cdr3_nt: TGTGCCAGCAGGCCGGGACAGGGGTCAGATACGCAGTATTTT

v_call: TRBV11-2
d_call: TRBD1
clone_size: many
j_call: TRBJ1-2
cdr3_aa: CASSLGGDRDGYTF
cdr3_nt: TGTGCCAGCAGCTTGGGGGGGGACAGGGATGGCTACACCTTC

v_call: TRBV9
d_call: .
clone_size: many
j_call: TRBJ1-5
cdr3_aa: CASSVGSGDQPQHF
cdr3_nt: TGTGCCAGCAGCGTAGGGTCGGGGGATCAGCCCCAGCATTTT

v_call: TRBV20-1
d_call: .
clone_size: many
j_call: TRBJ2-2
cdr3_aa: CSASVGGAGELFF
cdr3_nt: TGCAGTGCTAGCGTCGGCGGCGCCGGGGAGCTGTTTTTT

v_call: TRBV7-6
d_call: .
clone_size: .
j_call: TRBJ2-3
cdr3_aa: CASSLSSRDTQYF
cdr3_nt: TGTGCCAGCAGCTTAAGCTCCCGGGATACGCAGTATTTT

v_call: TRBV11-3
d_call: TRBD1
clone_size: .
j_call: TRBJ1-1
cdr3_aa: CASSPNRGPYTEAVF
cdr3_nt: TGTGCCAGCAGCCCAAACAGGGGCCCGTACACTGAAGCTGTCTTT

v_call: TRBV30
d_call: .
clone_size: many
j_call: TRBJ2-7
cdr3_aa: CACRHGTTYEQYF
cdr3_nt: TGTGCCTGCCGCCACGGGACAACTTACGAGCAGTACTTC

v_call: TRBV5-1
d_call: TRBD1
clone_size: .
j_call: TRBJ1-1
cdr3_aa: CASSEDRGTEAFF
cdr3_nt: TGCGCCAGCAGCGAGGACAGGGGCACTGAAGCTTTCTTT

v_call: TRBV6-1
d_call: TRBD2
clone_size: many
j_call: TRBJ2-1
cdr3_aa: CASSGAGGGLGLYNEQFF
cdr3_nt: TGTGCCAGCAGTGGGGCGGGAGGTGGGCTGGGCTTATACAATGAGCAGTTCTTC

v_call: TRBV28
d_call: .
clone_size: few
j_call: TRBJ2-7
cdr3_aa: CASRRDNSYEQYF
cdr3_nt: TGTGCCAGCAGAAGGGACAACTCCTACGAGCAGTACTTC

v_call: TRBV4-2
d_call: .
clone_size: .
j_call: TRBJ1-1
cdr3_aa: CASSLLSGEGMNTEAFF
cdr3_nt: TGTGCCAGCAGCCTACTATCTGGGGAGGGGATGAACACTGAAGCTTTCTTT

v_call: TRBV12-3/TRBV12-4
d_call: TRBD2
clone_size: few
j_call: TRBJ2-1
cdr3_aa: CASSLGTSDNEQFF
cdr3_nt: TGTGCCAGCAGTTTGGGGACTAGCGACAATGAGCAGTTCTTC

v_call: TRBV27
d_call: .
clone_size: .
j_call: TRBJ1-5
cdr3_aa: CASSQWGNYNQPQHF
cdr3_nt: TGTGCCAGCAGTCAATGGGGAAACTACAATCAGCCCCAGCATTTT

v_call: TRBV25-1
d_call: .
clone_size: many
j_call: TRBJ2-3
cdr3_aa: CASSAGTSTDTQYF
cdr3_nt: TGTGCCAGCAGCGCCGGGACTAGCACAGATACGCAGTATTTT

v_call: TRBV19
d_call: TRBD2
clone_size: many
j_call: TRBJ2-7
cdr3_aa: CASSPPSGLAGFVYEQYF
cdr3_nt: TGTGCCAGTAGTCCCCCCTCGGGACTAGCGGGATTCGTTTACGAGCAGTACTTC

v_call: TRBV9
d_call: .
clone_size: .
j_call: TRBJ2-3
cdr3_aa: CASSVESDTQYF
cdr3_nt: TGTGCCAGCAGCGTAGAATCAGATACGCAGTATTTT

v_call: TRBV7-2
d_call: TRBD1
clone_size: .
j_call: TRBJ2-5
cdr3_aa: CASSTTGEETQYF
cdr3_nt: TGTGCCAGCAGTACGACAGGGGAAGAGACCCAGTACTTC

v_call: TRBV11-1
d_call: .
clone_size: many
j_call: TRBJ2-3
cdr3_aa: CASSSGGVEYSDTQYF
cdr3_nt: TGTGCCAGCAGCTCCGGAGGGGTAGAATACTCAGATACGCAGTATTTT

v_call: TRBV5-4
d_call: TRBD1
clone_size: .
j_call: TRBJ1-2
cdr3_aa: CASSLDPPGTGGYGYTF
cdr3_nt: TGTGCCAGCAGCTTGGACCCCCCCGGGACAGGGGGATACGGCTACACCTTC

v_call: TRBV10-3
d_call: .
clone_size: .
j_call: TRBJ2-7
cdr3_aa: CAISGGYEQYF
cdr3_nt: TGTGCCATCAGTGGGGGGTACGAGCAGTACTTC

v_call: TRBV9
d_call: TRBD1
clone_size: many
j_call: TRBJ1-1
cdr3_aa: CASTGRTGGNEAFF
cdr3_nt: TGTGCCAGCACTGGACGGACAGGGGGGAATGAAGCTTTCTTT